The T cell receptor beta chain under discussion was sequenced for a study of blood T cell repertoires in COVID-19. Study as a whole: T cells, B-cell-depleted T cells, or PBMCs supplied cDNA or gDNA.

The V gene's germline CDR1 is ENHRY and CDR2 SYGVKD. The length of the CDR3 is 15 residues. With 6 bases clipped from V and 1 base from J, the junction kept 4 bases outside the gene matches. Each participant's cohort was designated according to participant-reported clinical history. TCRdb's table, derived via immunoSEQ multiplex PCR, lists solely in-frame clones and lacks some. The sample records 430,000 or so clones, 70% to 90% being singletons. This rearrangement joins TRBV10-3 to TRBJ2-2; TRBD2 agrees at 8 bases. The receptor comes from a woman aged 40 to 50 who had recovered from COVID-19. Sequenced: PBMCs or T cells enriched from blood (not recorded which). The CDR3 DNA sequence: TGTGCCATCAGACCGGGACTAGAGAACACCGGGGAGCTGTTTTTT. Residues: CAIRPGLENTGELFF.